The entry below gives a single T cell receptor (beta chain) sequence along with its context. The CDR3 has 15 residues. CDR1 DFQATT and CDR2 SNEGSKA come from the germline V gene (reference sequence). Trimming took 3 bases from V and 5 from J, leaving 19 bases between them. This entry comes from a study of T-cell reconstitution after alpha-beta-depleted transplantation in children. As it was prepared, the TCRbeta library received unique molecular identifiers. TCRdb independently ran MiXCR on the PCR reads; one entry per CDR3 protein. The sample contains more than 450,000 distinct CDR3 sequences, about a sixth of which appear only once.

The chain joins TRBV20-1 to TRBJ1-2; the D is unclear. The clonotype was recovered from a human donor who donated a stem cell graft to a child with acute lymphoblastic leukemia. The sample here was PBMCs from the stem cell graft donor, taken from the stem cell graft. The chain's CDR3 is CSARTADRALYGYTF. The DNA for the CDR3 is TGCAGTGCTAGGACGGCAGACCGAGCTTTATATGGCTACACCTTC.